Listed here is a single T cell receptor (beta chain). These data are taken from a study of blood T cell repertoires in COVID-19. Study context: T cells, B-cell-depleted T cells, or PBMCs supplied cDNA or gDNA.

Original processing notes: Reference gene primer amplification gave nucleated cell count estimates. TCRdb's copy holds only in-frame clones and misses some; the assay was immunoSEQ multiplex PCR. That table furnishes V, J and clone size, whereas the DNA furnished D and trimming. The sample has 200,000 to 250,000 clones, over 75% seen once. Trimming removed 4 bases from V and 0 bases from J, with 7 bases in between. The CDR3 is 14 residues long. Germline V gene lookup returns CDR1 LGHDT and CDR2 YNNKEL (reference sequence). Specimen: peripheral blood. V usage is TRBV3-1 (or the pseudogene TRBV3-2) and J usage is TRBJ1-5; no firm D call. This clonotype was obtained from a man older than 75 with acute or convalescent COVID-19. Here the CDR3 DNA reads TGTGCCAGCAGCCTGGGCCATAGCAATCAGCCCCAGCATTTT. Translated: CASSLGHSNQPQHF.